Listed here are 11 T cell receptor beta chains from one sample, sequenced in a study of blood T cell repertoires in COVID-19. Libraries were prepared by immunoSEQ multiplex PCR; TCRdb keeps only in-frame clonotypes and omits some of them. The profile shows around 280,000 clones, roughly 90% of them singletons. Material: peripheral blood. The receptors were gathered from a woman aged 25 to 39 with COVID-19, enrolled during active disease.

This clone was seen just once. The V gene is TRBV9, the J gene TRBJ2-5, with D uncertain. The germline V and J ends were trimmed by 0 bases and 1 base, with 7 bases remaining between them. Per the germline V gene, CDR1 is SGDLS and CDR2 is YYNGEE. This CDR3 region has 14 residues. CDR3 region: CASSVESSQETQYF. CDR3 bases: TGTGCCAGCAGCGTAGAATCTAGCCAAGAGACCCAGTACTTC.

The chain combines TRBV3-1 (or the pseudogene TRBV3-2) with TRBJ2-5; 7 positions match TRBD2. Germline loops: CDR1 LGHDT, CDR2 YNNKEL (reference sequence). V trimming: 4 bases; J trimming: 4 bases; junction bases outside the gene matches: 15. This CDR3 has 17 amino acids. The CDR3, as DNA: TGTGCCAGCAGCCGTGCAGCGGGGAGAGATAGGAGAGAGACCCAGTACTTC. It yields the protein CASSRAAGRDRRETQYF.

The gene calls are TRBV18 and TRBJ2-1, with D perhaps matching TRBD1 (5 bases). The ends were cut back, 5 bases at V and 3 bases at J, with 8 bases in the middle. The CDR3 length is 13 residues. Germline V gene lookup returns CDR1 KGHSH and CDR2 LQKENI. The CDR3 DNA reads as TGTGCCAGCTCATTCGACAGCTACAATGAGCAGTTCTTC. It translates to CASSFDSYNEQFF.

DNA for the CDR3: TGCGCCAGCAGCCTCAGAGGGGGTGGCAATCAGCCCCAGCATTTT. This gives the protein CASSLRGGGNQPQHF. The chain recombines TRBV5-1 with TRBJ1-5; a possible D gene is TRBD1 (6 bases). Trimming stripped 4 bases from V and 2 bases from J, with 13 bases between. The CDR3 runs 15 residues. CDR1 and CDR2 from the germline V gene are SGHRS and YFSETQ. The complete variable domain, with remaining parts taken from reference TRBV5-1 and TRBJ1-5, reads KAGVTQTPRYLIKTRGQQVTLSCSPISGHRSVSWYQQTPGQGLQFLFEYFSETQRNKGNFPGRFSGRQFSNSRSEMNVSTLELGDSALYLCASSLRGGGNQPQHFGDGTRLSIL.

This clone was found a few times. This chain joins TRBV24-1 and TRBJ1-2, with TRBD1 identical over 8 bases. The CDR3 spans 13 residues. CDR1 and CDR2 from the germline V gene are KGHDR and SFDVKD. Trimming cost V 4 bases and J 3 bases; bases outside gene matches: 0. CDR3 sequence (DNA): TGTGCCACCAGTGAGACAGGGGACTATGGCTACACCTTC. As protein: CATSETGDYGYTF.

This rearrangement joins TRBV28 to TRBJ2-2; maybe TRBD1 (6 bases). The V gene lost 7 bases and the J gene lost 0 bases, with 9 bases spanning the gap. CDR1 MDHEN and CDR2 SYDVKM come from the germline V gene. CDR3 length: 14 amino acids. The DNA of the CDR3 is TGTGCCAGCAACAGGGCCCCGAACACCGGGGAGCTGTTTTTT. It yields the protein CASNRAPNTGELFF.

J is TRBJ2-1 and V is TRBV10-1; maybe TRBD1 (6 bases). The V gene's germline CDR1 is WNHNN and CDR2 SYGVQD (reference sequence). Between the trimmed V and J ends, which lost 8 bases and 7 bases, there was a span of 15 bases. The CDR3 covers 13 residues. CDR3 in amino acids: CASGGTRVNEQFF. As DNA, the CDR3 is TGCGCCAGCGGGGGCACGAGGGTAAATGAGCAGTTCTTC.

CDR3 DNA sequence: TGTGCCAGCAAACGAATTAACAGGGTTTCAGATACGCAGTATTTT. Translation: CASKRINRVSDTQYF. V is TRBV28 and J is TRBJ2-3, with D maybe TRBD1 (6 bases). The CDR3 totals 15 residues. Germline V gives CDR1 MDHEN, CDR2 SYDVKM. V dropped 7 bases and J dropped 4 bases, with 18 bases sitting between them.

The gene calls are TRBV5-6 and TRBJ1-2; D is ambiguous. Germline CDR1 SGHDT, CDR2 YYEEEE. This CDR3 contains 16 residues. V was shortened by 0 bases and J by 4 bases, with 16 bases between the two germline ends. This chain's CDR3 is CASSLVTGGPSYGYTF. In DNA, the CDR3 is TGTGCCAGCAGCTTGGTCACCGGAGGGCCGTCCTATGGCTACACCTTC.

CDR3: CSVESGQGHYEQYF. CDR3 coding DNA: TGCAGCGTTGAAAGTGGGCAGGGTCATTACGAGCAGTACTTC. The rearrangement uses TRBV29-1 and TRBJ2-7; tentative D call: TRBD1 (5 bases). V lost 2 bases and J lost 4, with 15 bases in between. Germline CDR1 and CDR2: SQVTM and ANQGSEA. This CDR3 has 14 residues.

This clone was observed a single time. The gene calls are TRBV5-6 and TRBJ1-2; D is perhaps TRBD1 (6 bases). V shed 2 bases and J shed 1 base, with 9 bases lying between them. This CDR3 is 14 amino acids long. Per the germline V gene, CDR1 is SGHDT and CDR2 is YYEEEE. For the CDR3, the DNA is TGTGCCAGCAGCTTCGGACAGATTAACTATGGCTACACCTTC. It codes for CASSFGQINYGYTF.